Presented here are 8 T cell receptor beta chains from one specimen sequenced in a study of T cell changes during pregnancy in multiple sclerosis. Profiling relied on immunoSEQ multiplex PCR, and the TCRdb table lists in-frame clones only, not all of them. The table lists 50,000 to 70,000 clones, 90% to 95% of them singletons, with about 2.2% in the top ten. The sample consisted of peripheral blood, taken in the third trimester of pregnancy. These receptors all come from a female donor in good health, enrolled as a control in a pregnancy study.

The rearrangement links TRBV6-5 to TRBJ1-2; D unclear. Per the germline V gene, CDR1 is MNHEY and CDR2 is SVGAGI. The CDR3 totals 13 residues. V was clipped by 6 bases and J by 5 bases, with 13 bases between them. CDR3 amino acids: CASRGRPIYGYTF. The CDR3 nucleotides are TGTGCCAGCAGGGGCAGGCCCATTTATGGCTACACCTTC.

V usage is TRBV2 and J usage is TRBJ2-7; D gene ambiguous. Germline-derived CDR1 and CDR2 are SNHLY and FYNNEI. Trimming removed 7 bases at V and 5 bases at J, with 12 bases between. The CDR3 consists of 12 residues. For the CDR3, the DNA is TGTGCCAGCAAGGAGAGTCGGAACGAGCAGTACTTC. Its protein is CASKESRNEQYF.

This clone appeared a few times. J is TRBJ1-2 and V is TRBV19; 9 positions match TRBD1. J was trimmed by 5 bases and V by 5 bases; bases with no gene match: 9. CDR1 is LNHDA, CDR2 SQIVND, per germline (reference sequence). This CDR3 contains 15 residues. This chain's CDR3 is CASSADRGLRYGYTF. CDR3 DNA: TGTGCCAGTAGTGCGGACAGGGGCCTTAGGTATGGCTACACCTTC.

For the CDR3, the DNA is TGTGCCACCAGCAGCGGGGGGAAGGGCTACACCTTC. Its translation: CATSSGGKGYTF. The V and J genes are TRBV15 and TRBJ1-2; weak D call: TRBD1 (5 bases). There are 12 residues in the CDR3. Per germline, CDR1 LNHNV and CDR2 YYDKDF (reference sequence). Trimming stripped 3 bases from V and 8 bases from J, with 10 bases between.

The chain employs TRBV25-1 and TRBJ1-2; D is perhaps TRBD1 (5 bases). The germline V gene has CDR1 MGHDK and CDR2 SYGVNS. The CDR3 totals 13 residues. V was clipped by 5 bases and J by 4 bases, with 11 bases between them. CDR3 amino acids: CASSTQGFYGYTF. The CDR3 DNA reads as TGTGCCAGCAGTACCCAGGGTTTCTATGGCTACACCTTC.

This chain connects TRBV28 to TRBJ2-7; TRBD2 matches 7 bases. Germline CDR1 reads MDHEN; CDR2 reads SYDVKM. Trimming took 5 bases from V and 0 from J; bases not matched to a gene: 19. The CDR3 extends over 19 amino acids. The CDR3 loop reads CASSTVRDTGTTSSYEQYF. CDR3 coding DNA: TGTGCCAGCAGTACCGTCAGGGATACCGGGACTACGAGCTCCTACGAGCAGTACTTC. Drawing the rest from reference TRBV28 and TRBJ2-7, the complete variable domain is DVKVTQSSRYLVKRTGEKVFLECVQDMDHENMFWYRQDPGLGLRLIYFSYDVKMKEKGDIPEGYSVSREKKERFSLILESASTNQTSMYLCASSTVRDTGTTSSYEQYFGPGTRLTVT.

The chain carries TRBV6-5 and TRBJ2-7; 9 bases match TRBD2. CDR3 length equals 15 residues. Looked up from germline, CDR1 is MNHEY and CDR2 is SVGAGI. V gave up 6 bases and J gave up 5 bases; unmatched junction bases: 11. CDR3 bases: TGTGCCAGCAGCCCCCCGGCGGGAGGGCCCCACGAGCAGTACTTC. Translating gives CASSPPAGGPHEQYF.

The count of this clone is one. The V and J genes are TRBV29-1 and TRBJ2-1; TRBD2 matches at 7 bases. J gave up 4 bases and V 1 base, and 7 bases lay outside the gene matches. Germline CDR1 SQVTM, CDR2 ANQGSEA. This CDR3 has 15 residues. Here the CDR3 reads CSVEGLAEGYNEQFF. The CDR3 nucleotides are TGCAGCGTTGAAGGGCTAGCGGAGGGTTACAATGAGCAGTTCTTC.